This TCR beta chain was recovered during a study of shared clonotypes between healthy human individuals. An approximately 210 ng quantity of DNA, 30,000 to 35,000 T cell genomes, went into the sorted-subset replicate PCRs. The assay was immunoSEQ multiplex PCR, and TCRdb's table has in-frame clones only and misses some. This sample has around 720,000 clones, with about 80% found just once. The V end was cut by 6 bases, the J end by 2 bases, with 5 bases between. CDR3 size: 12 residues. Germline CDR1 MDHEN, CDR2 SYDVKM. Donors comprised only Caucasian adults living in Nashville, Tennessee. Memory CD4+ cells were the fraction left after CD45RA+ naive selection. This clone has just a few counts. Other DNA variants within this sample encode the same CDR3.

The sequence derives from a woman younger than 45 in good health. Sequencing was performed on memory CD4+ T cells sorted from blood. Sample subset: CD45RA-negative fraction. This chain links TRBV28 with TRBJ1-5, with D possibly TRBD1 on 5 matching bases. The CDR3 bases are TGTGCCAGCAGGGGGGGCAATCAGCCCCAGCATTTT. Translated, it gives CASRGGNQPQHF.